This is a list of T cell receptor beta chains from one sample in a study of CD8 T cells in ankylosing spondylitis. One entry per CDR3 protein, called by TCRdb with MiXCR from the 5' RACE reads. Among fewer than 400,000 distinct CDR3 sequences listed, about 15% were seen once. Sample: blood, either unsorted or a sorted T cell fraction (not recorded which). The source is a male donor with ankylosing spondylitis or in good health (not recorded which). The CDR3 runs from the conserved cysteine through the conserved F or W. The D gene is left open where the match is weak. The size field is filled for only some rows; it gives once, few, many or a size class.

-,TRBJ1-4,-,TRBV13,12,TGTGCCAGCAGCCTCGACAGAGGAAAACTGTTTTTT,CASSLDRGKLFF
few,TRBJ2-3,-,TRBV21-1,14,TGTGCCAGCAGCAAAGGGACAGGGGGAGATACGCAGTATTTT,CASSKGTGGDTQYF
-,TRBJ2-7,-,TRBV11-1,18,TGTGCCAGCAGCCCCTCCCCGAAAGACAGTCCACCCACCTACGAGCAGTACTTC,CASSPSPKDSPPTYEQYF
-,TRBJ2-3,TRBD2,TRBV2,14,TGTGCCAGCAGCCAGGGACTAGCGATAGATACGCAGTATTTT,CASSQGLAIDTQYF
many,TRBJ1-1,TRBD1,TRBV5-1,14,TGTGCCAGCAGCCTCGGACAGGTGAACACTGAAGCTTTCTTT,CASSLGQVNTEAFF
few,TRBJ1-2,-,TRBV5-1,16,TGCGCCAGCAGCCCCTCCGGGCCGCCCGGGCGTTATGGCTACACCTTC,CASSPSGPPGRYGYTF
few,TRBJ1-2,-,TRBV12-3/TRBV12-4,14,TGTGCCAGCTCCGACCCCCCCTTGGTCTGGGGCTACACCTTC,CASSDPPLVWGYTF
-,TRBJ2-7,TRBD1,TRBV5-1,16,TGCGCCAGCAGCTTACAAAGGACAGGGTATTGGTACGAGCAGTACTTC,CASSLQRTGYWYEQYF
few,TRBJ1-2,-,TRBV18,13,TGTGCCAGCTCACCACAAGGGATGGATGGCTACACCTTC,CASSPQGMDGYTF
-,TRBJ2-7,TRBD1,TRBV28,15,TGTGCCAGCAGTTTAAGGTTGCAGGGGGCCTACGAGCAGTACTTC,CASSLRLQGAYEQYF
few,TRBJ1-3,-,TRBV30,12,TGTGCCTGGAGTGGCTCTGGAAACACCATATATTTT,CAWSGSGNTIYF
few,TRBJ2-5,TRBD2,TRBV9,16,TGTGCCAGCAGCGCCCGAAGACTAGCGGGCCAAGAGACCCAGTACTTC,CASSARRLAGQETQYF
few,TRBJ2-3,-,TRBV2,11,TGTGCCAGCGGGGGGTTGGATACGCAGTATTTT,CASGGLDTQYF
-,TRBJ2-1,TRBD2,TRBV3-1,16,TGTGCCAGCAGCCAAGATCGGCTAGCGGGAGTGAATGAGCAGTTCTTC,CASSQDRLAGVNEQFF
few,TRBJ1-3,TRBD1,TRBV20-1,13,TGCGGGGACAGGCCTAGCTCTGGAAACACCATATATTTT,CGDRPSSGNTIYF
many,TRBJ2-1,-,TRBV3-1,15,TGTGCCAGCAGCCAAGAGAGCGCCGTCTACAATGAGCAGTTCTTC,CASSQESAVYNEQFF